This TCR beta chain was captured in a study of blood T cell repertoires in COVID-19. Study overall: COVID-19 samples from acute and convalescent phases originated in the United States, Italy and Spain.

Participant age was roughly 18 to 90 years, and participants resided in roughly 25 US areas. Two negative PCRs, clearance, or symptom resolution were required of recovered Cohort 3 donors. Authors' methods: Amplification from reference gene primers served as the basis for estimated nucleated cell counts. Sequenced by immunoSEQ multiplex PCR; TCRdb stores in-frame clones only, minus some. That table supplies the V and J calls and clone size; D and trimming were determined from the DNA. Of 350,000 or so clones in the sample, roughly nine tenths are singletons; the top ten hold approximately 0.99%. Input material: PBMCs or T cells enriched from blood (not recorded which). This receptor was identified in a woman under 40 who had recovered from COVID-19.

CDR3 in DNA: TGTGCCAGCAGCTTAGGGTCTCTAGCGGGGGGAGAGACCCAGTACTTC. Translating it yields CASSLGSLAGGETQYF. The chain uses TRBV7-2 and TRBJ2-5; the match to TRBD2 covers 11 bases. The V and J ends lost 1 base and 4 bases, in that order; junction bases with no gene match: 5. Per the germline V gene, CDR1 is SGHTA and CDR2 is FQGNSA. This CDR3 region has 16 residues.